Below are 21 T cell receptor beta chains sequenced from a single sample in a study of CD8+ T cells in alopecia areata. Investigators isolated RNA and reverse transcribed it into cDNA to act as the sequencing template. The table came from immunoSEQ multiplex PCR; TCRdb's copy has only in-frame clones and leaves some out. The table has about 97,000 clones, around 38% seen once. The sequenced sample consisted of CD4+ T cells sorted from blood. Every receptor here comes from a human donor with alopecia areata.

This chain connects TRBV4-3 to TRBJ2-5; TRBD2 might be the D (6 bases). CDR3 length: 15 amino acids. CDR1 is LGHNA, CDR2 YSLEER, per germline. The V end was cut by 0 bases, the J end by 4 bases, with 12 bases between. The CDR3: CASSQDNAGGETQYF. CDR3 bases: TGCGCCAGCAGCCAAGATAATGCCGGGGGAGAGACCCAGTACTTC.

This clone was counted a single time. The chain combines TRBV6-5 with TRBJ2-5; D uncertain. Germline CDR1 reads MNHEY; CDR2 reads SVGAGI. V was shortened by 7 bases and J by 3 bases, with 6 bases between the two germline ends. The length of the CDR3 is 11 residues. The CDR3 DNA reads TGTGCCAGCAACGCCGAAGAGACCCAGTACTTC. Residues: CASNAEETQYF.

J is TRBJ2-1 and V is TRBV18, with D possibly being TRBD1 (5 bases). The CDR3 totals 15 residues. Trimming removed 0 bases from V and 0 bases from J, with 6 bases in between. The V gene's germline CDR1 is KGHSH and CDR2 LQKENI. CDR3 amino acids: CASSPPGDSYNEQFF. DNA for the CDR3: TGTGCCAGCTCACCACCAGGGGACTCCTACAATGAGCAGTTCTTC.

V gene TRBV25-1 combines with J gene TRBJ2-7; 8 nucleotides line up with TRBD1. The germline V gene has CDR1 MGHDK and CDR2 SYGVNS. V lost 6 bases and J lost 2; bases outside the gene matches: 6. The CDR3 is 14 residues long. CDR3 amino acids: CASRDDRGAYEQYF. CDR3 bases: TGTGCCAGCAGAGATGACAGGGGAGCCTACGAGCAGTACTTC.

J is TRBJ2-7 and V is TRBV27; 8 bases map to TRBD1. CDR1 and CDR2 (germline): MNHEY, SMNVEV (reference sequence). CDR3 length: 18 amino acids. Germline trimming cut 0 bases from V and 3 bases from J; bases unmatched to any gene: 13. CDR3 in amino acids: CASSLSHLKPGGNYEQYF. The CDR3 nucleotides read TGTGCCAGCAGTTTATCCCACCTAAAACCAGGGGGCAACTACGAGCAGTACTTC.

The chain has TRBV4-3 and TRBJ2-7, with TRBD2 matching 8 bases. This CDR3 comprises 15 residues. The J segment lost 6 bases and the V segment lost 2 bases, leaving 9 bases of the junction unmatched. CDR1 and CDR2 from the germline V gene are LGHNA and YSLEER. The CDR3 here is CASSQSTGGLFEQYF. The CDR3 DNA sequence: TGCGCCAGCAGCCAATCGACGGGGGGGTTGTTCGAGCAGTACTTC.

The V gene is TRBV9, the J gene TRBJ2-6; D not certain. Trimming stripped 3 bases from V and 0 bases from J, with 7 bases between. The germline V gene has CDR1 SGDLS and CDR2 YYNGEE. The CDR3 has 15 amino acids. The CDR3 DNA follows: TGTGCCAGCAGCGCAGACCTCTCTGGGGCCAACGTCCTGACTTTC. Translation gives CASSADLSGANVLTF.

The CDR3 sequence is CASKTGGPKETQYF. The CDR3 coding sequence is TGTGCCAGCAAGACGGGGGGCCCTAAAGAGACCCAGTACTTC. The chain has TRBV28 and TRBJ2-5; D is perhaps TRBD2 (7 bases). V was pared by 7 bases and J by 3 bases, with 15 bases between. The CDR3 is 14 residues long. Germline V gene sequence: CDR1 MDHEN, CDR2 SYDVKM.

In nucleotides, the CDR3 is TGTGCCAGCAGTTACTTTGCAGCGGGGGAACAAGAGACCCAGTACTTC. Its translation is CASSYFAAGEQETQYF. The chain combines TRBV6-5 with TRBJ2-5; 8 nucleotides line up with TRBD2. The V gene end was trimmed by 1 base and the J gene end by 2 bases; junction bases not matched to a gene: 6. Germline loops: CDR1 MNHEY, CDR2 SVGAGI. The length of the CDR3 is 16 residues.

The chain joins TRBV7-2 to TRBJ2-5; D not resolved. Per germline, CDR1 SGHTA and CDR2 FQGNSA. This CDR3 has 13 residues. V dropped 5 bases and J dropped 4 bases, with 11 bases sitting between them. CDR3 sequence (DNA): TGTGCCAGCAGCCCCCCGAGCGTAGAGACCCAGTACTTC. This translates into CASSPPSVETQYF.

The chain carries TRBV7-9 and TRBJ2-5; 7 nucleotides agree with TRBD1. J was trimmed by 4 bases and V by 5 bases; bases with no gene match: 13. This CDR3 has 16 residues. The germline V gene has CDR1 SEHNR and CDR2 FQNEAQ (reference sequence). CDR3 region: CASSPPGQSTAETQYF. CDR3 DNA sequence: TGTGCCAGCAGCCCTCCGGGACAGAGCACGGCAGAGACCCAGTACTTC.

The chain carries TRBV11-2 and TRBJ2-5, with 14 bases lining up with TRBD2. The CDR3 consists of 19 residues. Germline values: CDR1 SGHAT, CDR2 FQNNGV. Losses at the gene ends were 2 bases for V and 9 bases for J; bases not matched to a gene: 17. CDR3 loop: CASSLQGTSGRFSREAQYF. The CDR3 DNA sequence: TGTGCCAGCAGCTTACAGGGGACTAGCGGGAGATTCTCCAGGGAGGCCCAGTACTTC.

The chain uses TRBV25-1 and TRBJ2-7; the match to TRBD2 covers 7 bases. The CDR3 is 15 residues long. V gave up 6 bases and J gave up 1 base; unmatched junction bases: 9. Germline CDR1 is MGHDK and CDR2 is SYGVNS. CDR3 in amino acids: CASRDGGDWSYEQYF. CDR3 DNA sequence: TGTGCCAGCAGGGATGGGGGGGATTGGTCCTACGAGCAGTACTTC.

This clone was recorded a few times. The chain uses TRBV5-6 and TRBJ2-5; D is uncertain. CDR1 and CDR2 from the germline V gene are SGHDT and YYEEEE. V was cut by 4 bases and J by 1 base, with 8 bases left in between. This CDR3 has 13 residues. The CDR3 spells CASSVLLQETQYF. The CDR3 nucleotides are TGTGCCAGCAGCGTCCTCCTCCAAGAGACCCAGTACTTC.

The chain is built from TRBV30 and TRBJ1-5; D gene ambiguous. The CDR3 spans 17 residues. From germline, CDR1 is GTSNPN and CDR2 SVGIG (reference sequence). The V and J ends lost 1 base and 0 bases respectively, with 16 bases between them. The CDR3 loop reads CAWSEVYSRLSNQPQHF. Written as DNA, the CDR3 is TGTGCCTGGAGTGAGGTCTACAGTCGCCTTAGCAATCAGCCCCAGCATTTT.

This clone was observed a handful of times. The chain combines TRBV7-9 with TRBJ1-5; D might be TRBD1 (6 bases). Trimming left V 1 base short and J 3 bases short, with 10 bases between. The CDR3 loop spans 15 amino acids. Germline V gene sequence: CDR1 SEHNR, CDR2 FQNEAQ (reference sequence). CDR3 nucleotide sequence: TGTGCCAGCAGCTTAGTAGGACAGCTCAATCAGCCCCAGCATTTT. Translated, it gives CASSLVGQLNQPQHF.

The J gene is TRBJ2-7, the V gene TRBV7-2; tentatively, D is TRBD1 (6 bases). This CDR3 contains 12 residues. The germline CDR1 and CDR2 sequences are SGHTA and FQGNSA. V lost 8 bases to trimming and J lost 8 bases, with 16 bases between them. The CDR3 nucleotides are TGTGCCAGCGGGGGCATAAATAGTAAGCAGTACTTC. Translating it yields CASGGINSKQYF.

In its sample, this clone was seen many times. This chain joins TRBV5-1 and TRBJ1-3; D might be TRBD1 (6 bases). The CDR3 sequence is 17 residues long. Germline V gene lookup returns CDR1 SGHRS and CDR2 YFSETQ. V gave up 4 bases and J gave up 0 bases, with 17 bases separating them. CDR3 loop: CASSPEGGPSSGNTIYF. DNA for the CDR3: TGCGCCAGCAGCCCCGAGGGGGGCCCGAGCTCTGGAAACACCATATATTTT.

The chain carries TRBV23-1 and TRBJ1-5; 8 bases match TRBD1. TRBV23-1 carries the ORF label, with uncertain function. V lost 8 bases to trimming and J lost 5 bases; unmatched junction nucleotides: 8. CDR3 length equals 14 residues. The CDR3 DNA reads TGCGCCAGCCGGGGACAGGTAAAGGATCAGCCCCAGCATTTT. Encoded protein: CASRGQVKDQPQHF.

This chain uses TRBV2 with TRBJ2-7; D is perhaps TRBD1 (5 bases). V shed 6 bases and J shed 9 bases, with 18 bases lying between them. The germline gives CDR1 SNHLY, CDR2 FYNNEI. The CDR3 runs 13 residues. CDR3 protein: CASSQTAMGGQYF. Written as DNA, the CDR3 is TGTGCCAGCAGCCAGACAGCCATGGGCGGGCAGTACTTC.

This clone was seen more than once but under ten times. The rearrangement links TRBV29-1 to TRBJ2-3; D call uncertain. CDR1 and CDR2 from the germline V gene are SQVTM and ANQGSEA. CDR3 length equals 11 residues. Trimming removed 3 bases from V and 6 bases from J, with 7 bases in between. CDR3 residues: CSVDRSDTQYF. As DNA, the CDR3 is TGCAGCGTTGACAGGTCCGATACGCAGTATTTT.